Each of the 28 T cell receptor beta chains below was sequenced from the same sample in a study of blood T cells in healthy people across ages. A J-beta primer mix and a sample-barcoded 5' primer were used in a second PCR of about 7 to 12 cycles. Using its own MiXCR run on the 5' RACE reads, TCRdb lists one record per CDR3 protein. The sample holds roughly 1,800,000 distinct CDR3 sequences; 40% to 55% are singletons and the top ten take approximately 2.1%. Source material: blood. The origin of the receptors is a middle-aged woman in good health.

The chain employs TRBV11-1 and TRBJ2-7, with a tentative D call TRBD1 (6 bases). The CDR3 runs to 17 residues. The V gene lost 4 bases and the J gene lost 2 bases, with 21 bases spanning the gap. Germline V CDR1 and CDR2: SGHAT, FQDESV (reference sequence). The chain's CDR3 is CASSSQLIRDTTYEQYF. CDR3 sequence (DNA): TGTGCCAGCAGCTCCCAGCTGATTCGGGACACGACCTACGAGCAGTACTTC.

This chain joins TRBV14 and TRBJ1-2; no reliable D call. The germline V and J ends were trimmed by 0 bases and 4 bases, with 9 bases remaining between them. The germline gives CDR1 SGHDN, CDR2 FVKESK. The CDR3 is 14 residues long. CDR3 in DNA: TGTGCCAGCAGCCAAGATCTCATCTCCTATGGCTACACCTTC. Protein: CASSQDLISYGYTF.

The J gene is TRBJ2-7, the V gene TRBV6-2 or TRBV6-3; possible D gene TRBD2, 5 bases. V lost 6 bases and J 0 bases, leaving 15 bases between the germline ends. This CDR3 spans 15 amino acids. Germline V gene lookup returns CDR1 MNHEY and CDR2 SVGEGT. The CDR3, as DNA: TGTGCCAGCAGACCCGCCTTAGGGAGCTCCTACGAGCAGTACTTC. Translated: CASRPALGSSYEQYF.

This clonotype was counted between two and nine times. V gene TRBV5-1 combines with J gene TRBJ2-1; TRBD1 aligns across 8 bases. V dropped 4 bases and J dropped 5; count of bases not matched to a gene: 8. The CDR3 consists of 15 residues. Per germline, CDR1 SGHRS and CDR2 YFSETQ. CDR3 sequence reads: CASSDGGQGDNEQFF. CDR3 DNA sequence: TGCGCCAGCAGCGACGGAGGACAGGGAGACAATGAGCAGTTCTTC.

This clonotype has a handful of counts. The chain employs TRBV4-3 and TRBJ2-4; the D gene is possibly TRBD1 (6 bases). The end of the DNA is better explained by TRBJ2-7, so the J call may be wrong. Germline V gives CDR1 LGHNA, CDR2 YSLEER. The CDR3 is 14 amino acids. This CDR3 is CASSQAGRGYEQYF. CDR3 DNA: TGCGCCAGCAGCCAAGCGGGCAGGGGCTACGAGCAGTACTTC.

This clonotype was observed a few times. The V gene is TRBV20-1, the J gene TRBJ2-7; D possibly corresponds to TRBD1 (5 bases). The CDR3 has 13 residues. With 2 bases removed from V and 2 bases from J, the gap between germline ends came to 10 bases. Germline V gene data show CDR1 as DFQATT and CDR2 as SNEGSKA (reference sequence). The CDR3 nucleotides read TGCAGTGCTAGACTTGACAGACCCTACGAGCAGTACTTC. The encoded protein is CSARLDRPYEQYF.

A single count supports this clonotype. This rearrangement joins TRBV20-1 to TRBJ2-7; D gene ambiguous. With 6 bases removed from V and 4 bases from J, the gap between germline ends came to 19 bases. Germline assignment: CDR1 DFQATT and CDR2 SNEGSKA (reference sequence). CDR3 length: 14 amino acids. DNA of the CDR3: TGCAGTGCCAAGGCTGGCCCCCCCTTATACGAGCAGTACTTC. Encoded protein: CSAKAGPPLYEQYF.

V and J are TRBV29-1 and TRBJ2-5; TRBD1 is a possible D gene (6 bases). CDR3 length: 16 amino acids. Germline V gene lookup returns CDR1 SQVTM and CDR2 ANQGSEA. V was pared by 1 base and J by 7 bases, with 22 bases between. This CDR3 reads CSVEGLQGHTMGTQYF. The CDR3 DNA sequence: TGCAGCGTTGAAGGCCTACAGGGACACACCATGGGGACCCAGTACTTC. The full variable domain, its missing parts supplied by reference TRBV29-1 and TRBJ2-5, is SAVISQKPSRDICQRGTSLTIQCQVDSQVTMMFWYRQQPGQSLTLIATANQGSEATYESGFVIDKFPISRPNLTFSTLTVSNMSPEDSSIYLCSVEGLQGHTMGTQYFGPGTRLLVL.

The chain links TRBV6-6 to TRBJ1-5; 8 positions agree with TRBD1. Germline CDR1 and CDR2: MNHNY and SVGAGI (reference sequence). Trimming took 7 bases from V and 6 from J; bases not matched to a gene: 2. The CDR3 runs to 12 residues. CDR3 sequence reads: CASNTGGQPQHF. In DNA form, the CDR3 reads TGTGCCAGCAACACAGGGGGTCAGCCCCAGCATTTT.

This clonotype was seen a few times. V is TRBV29-1 and J is TRBJ1-2; D is undetermined. V lost 2 bases and J 0 bases, leaving 10 bases between the germline ends. The CDR3 extends over 14 amino acids. Per the germline V gene, CDR1 is SQVTM and CDR2 is ANQGSEA. CDR3 amino acids: CSVETPGSNYGYTF. The CDR3 DNA sequence: TGCAGCGTTGAAACCCCAGGTTCTAACTATGGCTACACCTTC. The entire variable domain, with the rest obtained from reference TRBV29-1 and TRBJ1-2, is as follows: SAVISQKPSRDICQRGTSLTIQCQVDSQVTMMFWYRQQPGQSLTLIATANQGSEATYESGFVIDKFPISRPNLTFSTLTVSNMSPEDSSIYLCSVETPGSNYGYTFGSGTRLTVV.

V usage is TRBV24-1 and J usage is TRBJ2-1, with D perhaps given as TRBD1 or TRBD2 (5 bases each). This CDR3 is built from 17 residues. Germline loops: CDR1 KGHDR, CDR2 SFDVKD. Between the trimmed V and J ends, which lost 3 bases and 0 bases, there was a span of 14 bases. The CDR3 DNA sequence: TGTGCCACCAGTGATAATGGGGGATTAAGCTCCTACAATGAGCAGTTCTTC. It is translated as CATSDNGGLSSYNEQFF.

The V gene is TRBV7-2, the J gene TRBJ2-5; 9 nucleotides agree with TRBD1. The CDR3 length is 16 residues. The trim removed 7 bases at V and 2 bases at J, leaving 11 bases unmatched. CDR1 and CDR2 (germline): SGHTA, FQGNSA. The CDR3 reads CASTRIRGTGQETQYF. The CDR3 bases are TGTGCCAGCACCCGAATACGCGGGACAGGGCAAGAGACCCAGTACTTC.

This clonotype was seen only a few times. The chain combines TRBV6-2 or TRBV6-3 with TRBJ2-4; D is possibly TRBD1 or TRBD2 (6 bases each). Germline V gene data show CDR1 as MNHEY and CDR2 as SVGEGT. Trimming removed 6 bases from V and 4 bases from J, with 13 bases in between. CDR3 size: 14 residues. The CDR3 DNA reads TGTGCCAGCAGCGTAGGGGGGATGAAAAACATTCAGTACTTC. Translation gives CASSVGGMKNIQYF.

This clonotype was counted ten times or more. V and J are TRBV29-1 and TRBJ2-3, with D unresolved. Germline V lookup: CDR1 SQVTM, CDR2 ANQGSEA. Trimming removed 5 bases from V and 4 bases from J, with 13 bases in between. The CDR3 length is 13 residues. The CDR3 reads CSVPPVSADTQYF. The CDR3 DNA reads TGCAGCGTTCCACCTGTCAGCGCAGATACGCAGTATTTT.

J is TRBJ2-5 and V is TRBV20-1; no definite D call. The CDR3 is 14 amino acids. The germline V gene has CDR1 DFQATT and CDR2 SNEGSKA (reference sequence). V was clipped by 3 bases and J by 1 base, with 12 bases between them. In DNA form, the CDR3 reads TGCAGTGCTAGCCAAAGGGCCCCCCAAGAGACCCAGTACTTC. Translating it yields CSASQRAPQETQYF.

This clonotype was counted only a few times. For the CDR3, the DNA is TGCGCCAGCAGACGCCCGGGACAGGTCGCCCCTGGGGCCAACGTCCTGACTTTC. Translation gives CASRRPGQVAPGANVLTF. The V and J genes are TRBV5-1 and TRBJ2-6; 8 bases are shared with TRBD1. This CDR3 spans 18 amino acids. Germline values: CDR1 SGHRS, CDR2 YFSETQ. After removal of 5 bases from V and 2 bases from J, the junction contained 12 bases not matched to a gene.

The rearrangement joins TRBV20-1 to TRBJ2-7; D unresolved. CDR1 DFQATT and CDR2 SNEGSKA come from the germline V gene (reference sequence). The CDR3 consists of 15 residues. V dropped 0 bases and J dropped 0 bases, with 12 bases sitting between them. Written as DNA, the CDR3 is TGCAGTGCTAGAGATAGGGCTGTAAGCTCCTACGAGCAGTACTTC. Translating it yields CSARDRAVSSYEQYF.

The chain couples TRBV6-6 to TRBJ2-7, with TRBD1 identical over 7 bases. Germline CDR1 reads MNHNY; CDR2 reads SVGAGI (reference sequence). CDR3 length: 14 amino acids. Trimming removed 6 bases from V and 3 bases from J; junction bases left unmatched: 8. CDR3 DNA: TGTGCCAGCAGGGACGGACAGGCGGGCTACGAGCAGTACTTC. Its translation is CASRDGQAGYEQYF.

Of note for this clonotype: At one of its ends the junction is not consistent with the germline gene, which may arise from a read error. V gene TRBV7-2 combines with J gene TRBJ1-2; D might be TRBD1 (5 bases). The CDR3 is 14 amino acids. Germline CDR1 is SGHTA and CDR2 is FQGNSA. The CDR3, as DNA: TGTGCCGGCAGCCACGGGACGGCGATCTATGGCTACACCTTC. Translation: CAGSHGTAIYGYTF.

J is TRBJ2-1 and V is TRBV13; a possible D gene is TRBD2 (5 bases). The V end was cut by 6 bases, the J end by 0 bases, with 15 bases between. There are 16 residues in the CDR3. Germline V CDR1 and CDR2: PRHDT, FYEKMQ (reference sequence). CDR3 sequence: CASSNPSRDSYNEQFF. DNA for the CDR3: TGTGCCAGCAGTAACCCCTCTCGGGACTCCTACAATGAGCAGTTCTTC.

This clonotype was observed a single time. The gene calls are TRBV12-3 or TRBV12-4 and TRBJ2-5; 10 nucleotides align to TRBD2. The junction had 7 bases not matched to a gene; V was cut back by 0 bases and J by 0 bases. The CDR3 has 18 amino acids. CDR3 coding DNA: TGTGCCAGCAGTTTAGCGCGGTCTAGCGGGGGCCACCAAGAGACCCAGTACTTC. It specifies CASSLARSSGGHQETQYF.

The chain uses TRBV20-1 and TRBJ2-4, with a possible D match to TRBD2 (5 bases). Trimming cost V 1 base and J 7 bases, with 14 bases left between them. This CDR3 contains 14 residues. Germline CDR1 reads DFQATT; CDR2 reads SNEGSKA (reference sequence). CDR3: CSARVGGSLNIQYF. In DNA form, the CDR3 reads TGCAGTGCTAGAGTAGGCGGGTCATTGAACATTCAGTACTTC.

The chain recombines TRBV4-3 with TRBJ2-3, with D possibly being TRBD1 (5 bases). The CDR3 is 15 residues long. Between the trimmed V and J ends, which lost 1 base and 5 bases, there was a span of 13 bases. Germline V gives CDR1 LGHNA, CDR2 YSLEER. Here the CDR3 reads CASSQVLGQGDTQYF. CDR3 DNA sequence: TGCGCCAGCAGCCAAGTCTTGGGCCAGGGAGATACGCAGTATTTT.

V is TRBV7-9 and J is TRBJ1-2; D possibly corresponds to TRBD1 (6 bases). The CDR3 totals 14 residues. Per the germline V gene, CDR1 is SEHNR and CDR2 is FQNEAQ (reference sequence). Trimming took 1 base from V and 8 from J, leaving 14 bases between them. The DNA for the CDR3 is TGTGCCAGCAGCTTAGGGTCAGGGGTCGACGGCTACACCTTC. Its protein product is CASSLGSGVDGYTF.

This clonotype was picked up one time. The chain is built from TRBV4-2 and TRBJ2-1; 7 bases line up with TRBD2. Trimming took 4 bases from V and 10 from J; bases not matched to a gene: 13. CDR3 size: 15 residues. Germline V CDR1 and CDR2: LGHNA, YNFKEQ. The CDR3 here is CASSPIAGLTYEQFF. The CDR3 DNA reads as TGTGCCAGCAGCCCGATAGCGGGTTTAACCTACGAGCAGTTCTTC.

This clonotype showed up just once. The chain has TRBV6-2 or TRBV6-3 and TRBJ1-5, with no clear D. V gave up 2 bases and J gave up 7 bases, with 18 bases separating them. CDR3 length equals 16 residues. Per germline, CDR1 MNHEY and CDR2 SVGEGT. The CDR3 loop is CASSYHRAPTGQPQHF. The CDR3 DNA reads TGTGCCAGCAGTTACCACCGGGCTCCGACGGGGCAGCCCCAGCATTTT.

Ten or more counts support this clonotype. V is TRBV3-1 and J is TRBJ2-3, with 13 bases lining up with TRBD2. Trimming at V came to 3 bases and at J to 4 bases, leaving 10 bases not matched to a gene. This CDR3 has 18 amino acids. CDR1 is LGHDT and CDR2 is YNNKEL in the germline V gene (reference sequence). CDR3: CASSHSPRTSGGSDTQYF. CDR3 DNA: TGTGCCAGCAGCCATTCCCCCCGGACTAGCGGGGGTTCAGATACGCAGTATTTT.

This clonotype was picked up a small number of times. The rearrangement uses TRBV4-2 and TRBJ2-5; 10 bases map to TRBD1. Germline V gene sequence: CDR1 LGHNA, CDR2 YNFKEQ. The CDR3 consists of 17 residues. V shed 2 bases and J 4 bases; nucleotides not matched to a gene: 10. CDR3 region: CASSQRGNGQGGETQYF. As DNA, the CDR3 is TGTGCCAGCAGCCAAAGAGGAAACGGACAGGGGGGAGAGACCCAGTACTTC.